The T cell receptor beta chain under discussion was sequenced for a study of blood T cell repertoires in COVID-19. In the authors' methods: Nucleated cell number was recorded as an estimate derived from reference gene primer amplification. Some clones are missing from TCRdb's copy, which holds only in-frame ones; the method was immunoSEQ multiplex PCR. V and J calls and clone size are copied from that table; D and trimming were computed from the DNA. The data show hundreds of thousands of clones, around 88% seen once. CDR1 and CDR2 from the germline V gene are SEHNR and FQNEAQ (reference sequence). Germline trimming cut 6 bases from V and 1 base from J; bases unmatched to any gene: 9. This CDR3 has 15 amino acids.

Specimen: peripheral blood. The sequence came from a woman aged 25 to 39 who had recovered from COVID-19. The genes are TRBV7-9 and TRBJ2-7; 7 nucleotides align to TRBD1. CDR3 DNA sequence: TGTGCCAGCAGTTTTACCGGGACAGCTTCCTACGAGCAGTACTTC. The encoded protein is CASSFTGTASYEQYF.